The following is a T cell receptor (beta chain) sequence with its context. These data originate in a study of radiotherapy plus CTLA-4 blockade in lung cancer. CDR1 and CDR2 from the germline V gene are KGHSH and LQKENI. This CDR3 has 16 residues. Germline trimming cut 3 bases from V and 7 bases from J; bases unmatched to any gene: 9. The assay was immunoSEQ multiplex PCR, and TCRdb's table has in-frame clones only and misses some. The sample records some 73,000 clones, 84% being singletons. The chain couples TRBV18 to TRBJ2-1; 10 bases are a match to TRBD2. Sequencing used peripheral blood, obtained from a patient treated with radiotherapy plus ipilimumab. This clonotype was sampled from a human donor with non-small cell lung cancer who had stable disease on radiotherapy plus ipilimumab. CDR3 DNA sequence: TGTGCCAGCTCACCTAATCCGGGACTAGCGTCAAATGAGCAGTTCTTC. It encodes CASSPNPGLASNEQFF.